The sequence of this T cell receptor beta chain was determined in a study of T-cell reconstitution after alpha-beta-depleted transplantation in children. The CDR3 has 14 residues. Trimming removed 5 bases from V and 10 bases from J, with 18 bases in between. Construction of the TCRbeta library involved unique molecular identifiers. TCRdb analysed the PCR reads with MiXCR anew, one entry per CDR3 protein. This sample yields just under 150,000 distinct CDR3 sequences, of which about 8.8% are seen a single time; 15% to 20% belongs to the top ten. This clonotype was recorded once. A much larger clone lies one base from this, so it may be a read error.

J is TRBJ2-1 and V is TRBV12-3 or TRBV12-4; D unresolved. The receptor comes from a female patient aged 2-15 years who had a stem cell transplant for congenital amegakaryocytic thrombocytopenia, so the T cells may come from the graft donor. Sequenced here: PBMCs, mostly from graft donor cells, sampled 180 days after TCRalphabeta/CD19-depleted stem cell transplant. CDR3 loop: CASSTLGAYGEQFF. In DNA, the CDR3 is TGTGCCAGCAGTACCCTAGGCGCCTACGGGGAGCAGTTCTTC.